The 14 T cell receptor beta chains in this list originate from one sample, sequenced in a study of cytomegalovirus exposure and HLA in healthy donors. The PCR used 60 Vbeta and 13 Jbeta primers. Generated by immunoSEQ multiplex PCR, the TCRdb table keeps only in-frame clones and is missing some. The repertoire holds tens of thousands of clones, with more than 70% as singletons. The sequenced sample consisted of PBMCs. The receptors shown here come from a man aged 50-60 years in good health and CMV-seropositive.

The chain carries TRBV27 and TRBJ2-3; maybe TRBD2 (5 bases). V lost 2 bases to trimming and J lost 3 bases, with 12 bases between them. Looked up from germline, CDR1 is MNHEY and CDR2 is SMNVEV (reference sequence). CDR3 length equals 15 residues. The CDR3 here is CASSLVGAGTDTQYF. The CDR3 bases are TGTGCCAGCAGTTTAGTGGGAGCCGGTACAGATACGCAGTATTTT.

The chain links TRBV15 to TRBJ2-1, with D tentatively TRBD2 (6 bases). The CDR3 totals 15 residues. Germline V gene data show CDR1 as LNHNV and CDR2 as YYDKDF (reference sequence). Trimming shortened V by 1 base and J by 4 bases, and 11 bases separated the two germline ends. The CDR3 region has the DNA TGTGCCACCAGCAGAGTAGAACTAGCTTACAATGAGCAGTTCTTC. Residues: CATSRVELAYNEQFF.

The sample holds a few counts of this clone. The V gene is TRBV5-1, the J gene TRBJ2-5; weak D call: TRBD2 (6 bases). CDR3 size: 13 residues. V lost 4 bases, J lost 4 bases, and 11 bases lay in between. Germline lookup yields CDR1 SGHRS and CDR2 YFSETQ. CDR3 region: CASSPGLGETQYF. In nucleotides, the CDR3 is TGCGCCAGCAGCCCGGGACTTGGAGAGACCCAGTACTTC.

CDR3 coding DNA: TGTGCCAGCAGCTTGGCCGGTGGGGGTAGGGGGACTGAAGCTTTCTTT. It translates to CASSLAGGGRGTEAFF. J is TRBJ1-1 and V is TRBV5-4; tentative D call: TRBD1 (6 bases). The CDR3 is 16 amino acids. V was pared by 0 bases and J by 5 bases, with 17 bases between. The germline CDR1 and CDR2 sequences are SGHNT and YYREEE (reference sequence).

The chain recombines TRBV27 with TRBJ2-5; 9 bases line up with TRBD2. CDR1 is MNHEY and CDR2 is SMNVEV in the germline V gene (reference sequence). V lost 5 bases, J lost 9 bases, and 16 bases stayed unmatched. The CDR3 consists of 16 residues. The CDR3 region has the DNA TGTGCCAGCAGTCCCTCCGGAGCGGGGGGACGTAGTGCCCAGTACTTC. Its translation: CASSPSGAGGRSAQYF.

With respect to this clone: Likely a read error: the CDR3 ends without its conserved phenylalanine or tryptophan. This rearrangement joins TRBV6-5 to TRBJ1-4, with D unclear. The germline V gene has CDR1 MNHEY and CDR2 SVGAGI. The CDR3 runs to 13 residues. Trimming cost V 8 bases and J 0 bases, with 7 bases left between them. Here the CDR3 DNA reads TGTGCCAGCTGGCCAGCAACTAATGAAAAACTGTTTTTG. Encoded protein: CASWPATNEKLFL.

V and J are TRBV21-1 and TRBJ1-2; the table calls TRBD1, which could not be checked here. TRBV21-1 is deemed a pseudogene. This CDR3 is 11 amino acids long. The CDR3 nucleotides are TGTGCCAGTTCAACAAACTATGGCTACACCTTC. Translation: CASSTNYGYTF.

A remark on this clone: Other DNA sequences within the sample encode an identical CDR3. The V call is TRBV7-2, the J call TRBJ2-1, with D uncertain. The CDR3 length is 15 residues. V was cut by 1 base and J by 0 bases, with 7 bases left in between. CDR1 and CDR2 (germline): SGHTA, FQGNSA. The CDR3 reads CASSLDYSSYNEQFF. Here the CDR3 DNA reads TGTGCCAGCAGCTTAGATTATAGCTCCTACAATGAGCAGTTCTTC.

In this sample, this clone turned up once. This chain connects TRBV4-1 to TRBJ2-1; 11 positions agree with TRBD2. J lost 5 bases, V lost 4 bases, and 4 bases had no gene match. The CDR3 is 15 residues long. Germline CDR1 reads MGHRA; CDR2 reads YSYEKL. The chain's CDR3 is CASSLTSGSDNEQFF. DNA of the CDR3: TGCGCCAGCAGCCTTACTAGCGGGAGTGACAATGAGCAGTTCTTC.

V gene TRBV10-2 combines with J gene TRBJ2-1, with 16 bases identical to TRBD2. The CDR3 length is 18 residues. The germline V gene has CDR1 WSHSY and CDR2 SAAADI. V lost 8 bases, J lost 0 bases, and 7 bases stayed unmatched. CDR3 sequence reads: CASLPGLAGGGSYNEQFF. Here the CDR3 DNA reads TGCGCCAGCTTGCCGGGACTAGCGGGAGGGGGCTCCTACAATGAGCAGTTCTTC.

The CDR3, as DNA: TGTGCCAGCCGGGAAGGGACAGGCCAAGAGACCCAGTACTTC. Its translation: CASREGTGQETQYF. The chain combines TRBV13 with TRBJ2-5; TRBD1 matches at 8 bases. This CDR3 is built from 14 residues. V lost 8 bases and J lost 1; bases outside the gene matches: 6. From germline, CDR1 is PRHDT and CDR2 FYEKMQ (reference sequence).

Concerning this clone itself: A junction end diverges from the germline sequence, so it may reflect a read error. CDR3 in amino acids: CACLGGIADTSTDTQYF. In nucleotides, the CDR3 is TGTGCCTGCCTTGGGGGAATAGCAGATACTAGCACCGATACGCAGTATTTT. The rearrangement uses TRBV30 and TRBJ2-3; D might be TRBD2 (6 bases). The CDR3 is 17 amino acids. From germline, CDR1 is GTSNPN and CDR2 SVGIG (reference sequence).

The chain recombines TRBV18 with TRBJ2-7, with D possibly TRBD2 on 7 matching bases. Trimming removed 4 bases at V and 5 bases at J, with 18 bases between. CDR1 KGHSH and CDR2 LQKENI come from the germline V gene. CDR3 length: 15 residues. DNA of the CDR3: TGTGCCAGCTCACGCGACCTTGGGGGGGCGGACGAGCAGTACTTC. This gives the protein CASSRDLGGADEQYF.

This clone came up once. This CDR3 is missing its conserved last phenylalanine or tryptophan, likely due to a read error. In DNA form, the CDR3 reads TGTGCCAGCAGCTTCAGACTTTCAGGGGCCTGGGAGCAGTACCTC. The encoded protein is CASSFRLSGAWEQYL. J is TRBJ2-7 and V is TRBV7-8, with D possibly matching TRBD1 (6 bases). Germline values: CDR1 SGHVS, CDR2 FQNEAQ. V was clipped by 3 bases and J by 7 bases, with 19 bases between them. The CDR3 spans 15 residues.